The 30 T cell receptor beta chains listed next were all sequenced from one sample in a study of cytomegalovirus exposure and HLA in healthy donors. Both 60 Vbeta primers and 13 Jbeta primers went into the PCR. Method: immunoSEQ multiplex PCR; TCRdb's copy keeps in-frame clones and lacks some. The table records approximately 140,000 clones, approximately 85% of them present only once. Sequencing was performed on PBMCs. These receptor sequences come from a woman aged 40-49 years in good health and CMV-seronegative.

V gene TRBV10-3 combines with J gene TRBJ1-2, with D possibly matching TRBD1 (5 bases). V gave up 8 bases and J gave up 6 bases, with 10 bases separating them. The germline CDR1 and CDR2 sequences are ENHRY and SYGVKD. CDR3 length equals 11 residues. This chain's CDR3 is CAIGPGNGYTF. DNA for the CDR3: TGTGCCATCGGTCCAGGGAATGGCTACACCTTC.

This clone came up a few times. The chain recombines TRBV9 with TRBJ2-2; D possibly corresponds to TRBD2 (5 bases). Germline V gives CDR1 SGDLS, CDR2 YYNGEE. The CDR3 contains 15 residues. Trimming took 3 bases from V and 6 from J, leaving 15 bases between them. CDR3 residues: CASSGSYGSAGELFF. The CDR3, as DNA: TGTGCCAGCAGCGGCTCGTATGGGAGTGCCGGGGAGCTGTTTTTT.

For this clone: One junction end disagrees with the germline gene, perhaps due to a read error. The chain joins TRBV7-9 to TRBJ1-3; TRBD1 might be the D (6 bases). This CDR3 region has 15 residues. Germline CDR1 and CDR2: SEHNR and FQNEAQ (reference sequence). The CDR3 here is CSSSSAGQIGNTIYF. Written as DNA, the CDR3 is TGTTCCAGCAGCTCCGCCGGACAGATAGGAAACACCATATATTTT.

V is TRBV11-2 and J is TRBJ2-5; weak D call: TRBD2 (6 bases). The CDR3 has 14 amino acids. Trimming cost V 3 bases and J 1 base, with 9 bases left between them. Germline-derived CDR1 and CDR2 are SGHAT and FQNNGV. CDR3 sequence: CASSFRGIQETQYF. The CDR3, as DNA: TGTGCCAGCAGCTTCCGGGGGATCCAAGAGACCCAGTACTTC. The complete variable domain, with remaining parts taken from reference TRBV11-2 and TRBJ2-5, reads EAGVAQSPRYKIIEKRQSVAFWCNPISGHATLYWYQQILGQGPKLLIQFQNNGVVDDSQLPKDRFSAERLKGVDSTLKIQPAKLEDSAVYLCASSFRGIQETQYFGPGTRLLVL.

The gene calls are TRBV4-1 and TRBJ2-3; a weak D match, TRBD1 (6 bases). V shed 2 bases and J shed 3 bases, with 21 bases lying between them. The CDR3 consists of 18 residues. Per the germline V gene, CDR1 is MGHRA and CDR2 is YSYEKL. CDR3 residues: CASSQNEFLGGKTDTQYF. CDR3 sequence (DNA): TGCGCCAGCAGCCAAAATGAGTTCTTAGGGGGTAAAACAGATACGCAGTATTTT.

Comments on this clone: In the same sample, other DNA sequences code for this CDR3. The V call is TRBV5-1, the J call TRBJ2-7; D is unresolved. Trimming pared 0 bases from V and 4 bases from J, leaving 5 bases between. Germline CDR1 SGHRS, CDR2 YFSETQ. CDR3 length equals 12 residues. The CDR3 DNA follows: TGCGCCAGCAGCTTGGACACGTACGAGCAGTACTTC. This encodes CASSLDTYEQYF.

This clone was recorded only once. The CDR3 is CASSLDVGAGTDTQYF. The CDR3 nucleotides are TGTGCCAGCAGTTTAGATGTGGGGGCCGGCACAGATACGCAGTATTTT. The gene calls are TRBV28 and TRBJ2-3, with D possibly matching TRBD1 (6 bases). V lost 2 bases and J 1 base, leaving 13 bases between the germline ends. Germline CDR1 and CDR2: MDHEN and SYDVKM. The CDR3 extends over 16 amino acids.

V gene TRBV19 combines with J gene TRBJ1-5; the D gene is possibly TRBD1 (6 bases). V was clipped by 6 bases and J by 3 bases, with 18 bases between them. Germline CDR1 reads LNHDA; CDR2 reads SQIVND (reference sequence). The CDR3 is made up of 16 amino acids. Here the CDR3 DNA reads TGTGCCAGTAGCAAGCAGACAGGAGCAGTCAATCAGCCCCAGCATTTT. Amino acid sequence: CASSKQTGAVNQPQHF.

The chain carries TRBV19 and TRBJ2-7; the match to TRBD2 covers 7 bases. CDR1 is LNHDA and CDR2 is SQIVND in the germline V gene (reference sequence). The ends lost 2 bases at V and 6 bases at J; junction bases unmatched: 7. The CDR3 totals 14 residues. The CDR3 sequence: CASSILAGASEQYF. The DNA of the CDR3 is TGTGCCAGTAGTATATTGGCGGGAGCGTCCGAGCAGTACTTC.

The chain carries TRBV4-3 and TRBJ2-7; 8 nucleotides agree with TRBD1. The germline V gene has CDR1 LGHNA and CDR2 YSLEER. With V trimmed by 3 bases and J by 3 bases, 10 bases remained unmatched. The CDR3 totals 16 residues. The CDR3 loop is CASSQGSGQGSYEQYF. CDR3 coding DNA: TGCGCCAGCAGCCAGGGATCCGGACAGGGTAGCTACGAGCAGTACTTC.

V gene TRBV5-1 combines with J gene TRBJ1-2; TRBD1 matches 9 bases. From germline, CDR1 is SGHRS and CDR2 YFSETQ. CDR3 length: 14 amino acids. With 0 bases clipped from V and 7 bases from J, the junction kept 4 bases outside the gene matches. The CDR3 nucleotides are TGCGCCAGCAGCTTGGCCGGGACAGGGACTGGCTACACCTTC. Translated: CASSLAGTGTGYTF.

V is TRBV11-3 and J is TRBJ2-7; TRBD1 aligns across 8 bases. Germline CDR1 and CDR2: SGHNT and YENEEA. This CDR3 has 15 residues. With V trimmed by 0 bases and J by 6 bases, 7 bases remained unmatched. The CDR3 is CASSLEPTGAPEQYF. The CDR3 DNA is TGTGCCAGCAGCTTAGAGCCGACAGGGGCCCCCGAGCAGTACTTC.

This sequence joins TRBV4-1 and TRBJ2-5; 9 bases are shared with TRBD1. Germline CDR1 is MGHRA and CDR2 is YSYEKL. With 5 bases clipped from V and 5 bases from J, the junction kept 9 bases outside the gene matches. CDR3 length: 15 residues. Here the CDR3 reads CASSDPGQGGETQYF. In nucleotides, the CDR3 is TGCGCCAGCAGCGATCCGGGACAGGGAGGGGAGACCCAGTACTTC.

The gene calls are TRBV7-2 and TRBJ1-5, with D perhaps TRBD1 (5 bases). Trimming took off 1 base at V and 11 bases at J, with 9 bases between the two ends. The CDR3 is made up of 12 amino acids. Germline V CDR1 and CDR2: SGHTA, FQGNSA. The CDR3: CASSLGGGAQHF. CDR3 DNA: TGTGCCAGCAGCTTAGGTGGGGGGGCCCAGCATTTT.

The V call is TRBV5-1, the J call TRBJ1-1, with D hard to call. The germline CDR1 and CDR2 sequences are SGHRS and YFSETQ. V gave up 0 bases and J gave up 4 bases, with 16 bases separating them. The CDR3 contains 16 residues. CDR3 loop: CASSLDSPLTGTEAFF. The CDR3 DNA reads as TGCGCCAGCAGCTTGGACTCCCCCCTTACGGGCACTGAAGCTTTCTTT. Filled out from reference TRBV5-1 and TRBJ1-1, the complete variable domain reads KAGVTQTPRYLIKTRGQQVTLSCSPISGHRSVSWYQQTPGQGLQFLFEYFSETQRNKGNFPGRFSGRQFSNSRSEMNVSTLELGDSALYLCASSLDSPLTGTEAFFGQGTRLTVV.

The DNA for the CDR3 is TGTGCCAGCAGTTCTTCCTCGGGACTCACTTACAATGAGCAGTTCTTC. Protein sequence: CASSSSSGLTYNEQFF. The chain has TRBV28 and TRBJ2-1; tentative D call: TRBD2 (6 bases). Germline CDR1 and CDR2: MDHEN and SYDVKM. The CDR3 has 16 amino acids. The V and J ends lost 4 bases and 4 bases respectively, with 17 bases between them.

With respect to this clone: A read error may produce the germline difference seen at one junction end. The CDR3 DNA reads TGTTCCAGCAGCTCCGGCGGGGGGATTCCCCATTTT. Translation: CSSSSGGGIPHF. The J gene is TRBJ1-4, the V gene TRBV7-9; the D gene is possibly TRBD1 (5 bases). The CDR3 totals 12 residues. CDR1 and CDR2 (germline): SEHNR, FQNEAQ (reference sequence).

The chain joins TRBV30 to TRBJ2-3; 7 nucleotides line up with TRBD2. The CDR3 extends over 15 amino acids. V was pared by 3 bases and J by 2 bases, with 8 bases of the junction left unmatched. The germline gives CDR1 GTSNPN, CDR2 SVGIG (reference sequence). The CDR3 protein is CAWSRPAGFTDTQYF. CDR3 bases: TGTGCCTGGAGCCGTCCAGCGGGATTCACAGATACGCAGTATTTT.

The genes are TRBV29-1 and TRBJ2-7, with TRBD2 identical over 11 bases. J lost 0 bases, V lost 0 bases, and 16 bases had no gene match. The CDR3 covers 20 residues. Germline CDR1 SQVTM, CDR2 ANQGSEA. The CDR3 is CSVEDWGRKEGTSGSYEQYF. Here the CDR3 DNA reads TGCAGCGTTGAAGACTGGGGACGGAAAGAAGGGACTAGCGGCTCCTACGAGCAGTACTTC.

J is TRBJ2-7 and V is TRBV28; D is unclear. CDR1 is MDHEN and CDR2 is SYDVKM in the germline V gene. CDR3 size: 13 residues. V was trimmed by 7 bases and J by 2 bases, leaving 12 bases between them. The CDR3 sequence is CASIGSGTYEQYF. The CDR3, as DNA: TGTGCCAGCATTGGGTCAGGAACCTACGAGCAGTACTTC.

The rearrangement joins TRBV2 to TRBJ2-3; TRBD2 matches at 9 bases. Germline V gene sequence: CDR1 SNHLY, CDR2 FYNNEI. The CDR3 loop spans 16 amino acids. V dropped 5 bases and J dropped 4; count of bases not matched to a gene: 10. CDR3 nucleotides: TGTGCCAGCAGTTCCCGGGGGGCGGGAGGGTCAGATACGCAGTATTTT. The encoded protein is CASSSRGAGGSDTQYF.

The genes are TRBV2 and TRBJ2-7, with TRBD1 matching 7 bases. The CDR3 length is 13 residues. Germline assignment: CDR1 SNHLY and CDR2 FYNNEI. Trimming cost V 7 bases and J 9 bases; bases outside gene matches: 12. Here the CDR3 DNA reads TGTGCCAGCAACGAACTAGGGACAGAAGCGCAGTACTTC. It codes for CASNELGTEAQYF.

The CDR3 region is CASSKRVGFSGNTIYF. CDR3 nucleotides: TGTGCCAGCAGCAAACGTGTCGGGTTCTCTGGAAACACCATATATTTT. V gene TRBV21-1 combines with J gene TRBJ1-3. TRBV21-1 is a pseudogene segment. The CDR3 is 16 amino acids.

Concerning this clone: A read error may produce the germline difference seen at one junction end. The CDR3 loop is CSSSSRVTDTQYF. In nucleotides, the CDR3 is TGTTCCAGTTCGAGCAGGGTGACAGATACGCAGTATTTT. The chain joins TRBV7-9 to TRBJ2-3; tentatively, D is TRBD1 (5 bases). Germline V gene sequence: CDR1 SEHNR, CDR2 FQNEAQ (reference sequence). CDR3 size: 13 residues.

The rearrangement links TRBV11-2 to TRBJ2-3, with D hard to call. Trimming took off 5 bases at V and 1 base at J, with 7 bases between the two ends. CDR1 is SGHAT and CDR2 is FQNNGV in the germline V gene. The length of the CDR3 is 13 residues. In DNA, the CDR3 is TGTGCCAGCAGCCCCTCGGGCACAGATACGCAGTATTTT. Translated: CASSPSGTDTQYF.

This clone was observed a handful of times. The rearrangement uses TRBV5-1 and TRBJ2-7; D call uncertain. V lost 0 bases and J lost 6, with 10 bases in between. CDR1 is SGHRS, CDR2 YFSETQ, per germline. The CDR3 consists of 13 residues. The CDR3 loop is CASSLAPGGEQYF. The CDR3 coding sequence is TGCGCCAGCAGCTTGGCTCCCGGTGGCGAGCAGTACTTC.

As regards this clone: Its ends do not fully match the called genes, so a read error is possible. This CDR3 is CSSSLLPSGRAGELFF. The CDR3 DNA reads TGTTCCAGCAGCTTACTACCTAGCGGGAGGGCCGGGGAGCTGTTTTTT. The J gene is TRBJ2-2, the V gene TRBV7-9; 12 nucleotides line up with TRBD2. The V gene's germline CDR1 is SEHNR and CDR2 FQNEAQ (reference sequence). The CDR3 is 16 amino acids.

V usage is TRBV5-1 and J usage is TRBJ2-1, with TRBD2 as a possible D gene (5 bases). This CDR3 contains 15 residues. Germline-derived CDR1 and CDR2 are SGHRS and YFSETQ. Trimming stripped 0 bases from V and 0 bases from J, with 7 bases between. This CDR3 reads CASSLERSSYNEQFF. CDR3 DNA: TGCGCCAGCAGCTTGGAGCGGAGCTCCTACAATGAGCAGTTCTTC.

The gene calls are TRBV5-1 and TRBJ2-5; TRBD2 is a possible D gene (6 bases). Germline lookup yields CDR1 SGHRS and CDR2 YFSETQ. The CDR3 contains 16 residues. Trimming pared 0 bases from V and 2 bases from J, leaving 14 bases between. The CDR3 reads CASSLGALGGQETQYF. The CDR3 DNA reads as TGCGCCAGCAGCTTGGGGGCCCTTGGGGGGCAAGAGACCCAGTACTTC.

The chain couples TRBV4-2 to TRBJ2-5, with TRBD1 identical over 8 bases. V dropped 4 bases and J dropped 4; count of bases not matched to a gene: 8. The CDR3 runs 15 residues. CDR1 and CDR2 from the germline V gene are LGHNA and YNFKEQ. Here the CDR3 reads CASSPTGEIRETQYF. The CDR3 DNA reads TGTGCCAGCAGCCCGACAGGGGAGATACGAGAGACCCAGTACTTC.